These 10 T cell receptor beta chains came from one sample sequenced in a study of cytomegalovirus exposure and HLA in healthy donors. The PCR employed 60 Vbeta primers together with 13 Jbeta primers. Some clones are missing from TCRdb's copy, which holds only in-frame ones; the method was immunoSEQ multiplex PCR. Seen here are about 140,000 clones, 80% observed once, and the top ten hold about 5%. Material for sequencing was PBMCs. The receptor set was obtained from a middle-aged man in good health and CMV-seronegative.

The chain uses TRBV6-1 and TRBJ1-2; 8 bases are a match to TRBD1. V lost 10 bases and J lost 14; bases outside the gene matches: 12. Germline CDR1 is MNHNS and CDR2 is SASEGT. There are 11 residues in the CDR3. The CDR3 sequence: CATGTRDRHTF. The CDR3 DNA follows: TGTGCCACGGGCACGAGGGACAGGCATACCTTC.

The chain couples TRBV5-5 to TRBJ1-5, with D perhaps TRBD1 (5 bases). The CDR3 is made up of 15 amino acids. Trimming pared 0 bases from V and 4 bases from J, leaving 11 bases between. The germline V gene encodes CDR1 SGHKS and CDR2 YYEKEE (reference sequence). The CDR3 DNA reads TGTGCCAGCAGCTTGGCTGGGGCCGAAAATCAGCCCCAGCATTTT. Protein sequence: CASSLAGAENQPQHF.

This chain joins TRBV2 and TRBJ2-1; TRBD2 aligns across 11 bases. Germline V lookup: CDR1 SNHLY, CDR2 FYNNEI. V shed 6 bases, J shed 8 bases, and the junction held 6 bases outside the gene matches. The CDR3 has 14 amino acids. DNA for the CDR3: TGTGCCAGCAGACCTAGCGGGGGGTTTGATGAGCAGTTCTTC. Translating gives CASRPSGGFDEQFF.

This chain links TRBV5-1 with TRBJ2-7, with 7 bases fitting TRBD1. Germline CDR1 SGHRS, CDR2 YFSETQ. This CDR3 comprises 15 residues. Trimming removed 2 bases from V and 3 bases from J; junction bases left unmatched: 8. The DNA for the CDR3 is TGCGCCAGCAGCTTCCTAGACAGGGCCAACTACGAGCAGTACTTC. Its protein product is CASSFLDRANYEQYF.

V and J are TRBV18 and TRBJ2-6; D ambiguous. With 0 bases removed from V and 0 bases from J, the gap between germline ends came to 3 bases. Germline V gives CDR1 KGHSH, CDR2 LQKENI. The CDR3 spans 15 residues. CDR3 amino acids: CASSPPLSGANVLTF. For the CDR3, the DNA is TGTGCCAGCTCACCACCCCTCTCTGGGGCCAACGTCCTGACTTTC.

This clone has only one observation. This rearrangement joins TRBV9 to TRBJ1-5; D is perhaps TRBD1 (6 bases). CDR3 length: 15 amino acids. The V gene's germline CDR1 is SGDLS and CDR2 YYNGEE. Trimming removed 2 bases at V and 6 bases at J, with 15 bases between. CDR3 DNA: TGTGCCAGCAGCGTCGTGGGGGGCGGGGGTCAGCCCCAGCATTTT. Protein sequence: CASSVVGGGGQPQHF.

V and J are TRBV13 and TRBJ1-2; 11 bases are shared with TRBD1. Germline CDR1 and CDR2: PRHDT and FYEKMQ (reference sequence). The length of the CDR3 is 18 residues. Unmatched junction bases numbered 11, after V lost 5 bases and J lost 0 bases. The CDR3 protein is CASSRGQGGFSANYGYTF. The CDR3 DNA reads TGTGCCAGCAGCAGGGGACAGGGGGGGTTTTCGGCTAACTATGGCTACACCTTC.

CDR3 loop: CASRLRVLSYEQYF. CDR3 DNA sequence: TGTGCCAGCAGACTCCGGGTGCTCTCCTACGAGCAGTACTTC. V and J are TRBV6-5 and TRBJ2-7; D not certain. The CDR3 loop spans 14 amino acids. The V end was cut by 6 bases, the J end by 0 bases, with 12 bases between. The germline CDR1 and CDR2 sequences are MNHEY and SVGAGI.

The rearrangement joins TRBV27 to TRBJ2-7; 11 nucleotides line up with TRBD2. V dropped 0 bases and J dropped 1; count of bases not matched to a gene: 5. The germline V gene has CDR1 MNHEY and CDR2 SMNVEV (reference sequence). The CDR3 is 17 residues long. CDR3 in DNA: TGTGCCAGCAGTTTATCCAGGGGGACTAGCGGTTCCTACGAGCAGTACTTC. It is translated as CASSLSRGTSGSYEQYF.

CDR3 coding DNA: TGTGCCAGCAGTGAGGAGACAGCGACTGAAGCTTTCTTT. Protein: CASSEETATEAFF. The V call is TRBV6-1, the J call TRBJ1-1; weak D call: TRBD1 (5 bases). The ends were cut back, 3 bases at V and 5 bases at J, with 10 bases in the middle. The germline V gene encodes CDR1 MNHNS and CDR2 SASEGT. The CDR3 is made up of 13 amino acids.